The 5 T cell receptor beta chains given below trace back to one sample, sequenced in a study of T-cell memory formation after mild COVID-19 listed by TCRdb under 2021. Libraries were constructed by 5' RACE. The sample was run on an Illumina NovaSeq 6000. TCRdb ran its own pipeline on the public reads, namely fastp trimming at Q25 and MiXCR clone calling, and kept in-frame beta chains. For every CDR3 protein sequence, its rows merge into one entry that carries the most common genes and DNA. The sample includes roughly 370,000 distinct CDR3 sequences, with about 15% observed a single time. The ten largest clones add up to roughly 21% of the sample. The sample comprised PBMCs or a T cell subset sorted from them (not recorded which). These receptors all stem from a young man who had mild COVID-19 (a few samples of this study predate the infection). The sample titles of this study are shuffled in the database, so cell type and time point are left out; the donor was told from shared clones.

This clonotype was found many times. V and J are TRBV4-3 and TRBJ2-7; D may match TRBD1 or TRBD2 (7 bases each). The CDR3 loop spans 16 amino acids. From germline, CDR1 is LGHNA and CDR2 YSLEER. Trimming took 3 bases from V and 4 from J, leaving 19 bases between them. DNA of the CDR3: TGCGCCAGCAGCCAGACAGACAGGGAGGGATTTTACGAGCAGTACTTC. Its translation is CASSQTDREGFYEQYF.

This clonotype was recorded a few times. The chain recombines TRBV5-1 with TRBJ2-3, with D possibly matching TRBD2 (6 bases). The CDR3 runs 16 residues. Trimming removed 4 bases from V and 2 bases from J, with 17 bases in between. CDR1 is SGHRS, CDR2 YFSETQ, per germline. Here the CDR3 reads CASSALTGGYTDTQYF. In nucleotides, the CDR3 is TGCGCCAGCAGCGCCCTTACCGGGGGATACACAGATACGCAGTATTTT.

This chain joins TRBV6-5 and TRBJ2-3; D is ambiguous. Trimming took off 2 bases at V and 1 base at J, with 10 bases between the two ends. This CDR3 is 15 amino acids long. Germline values: CDR1 MNHEY, CDR2 SVGAGI. The CDR3 is CASSYRSWGTDTQYF. CDR3 sequence (DNA): TGTGCCAGCAGTTACCGTTCGTGGGGCACAGATACGCAGTATTTT.

The chain joins TRBV5-1 to TRBJ2-3; 9 nucleotides match TRBD2. V trimming: 3 bases; J trimming: 2 bases; junction bases outside the gene matches: 7. This CDR3 has 16 residues. Germline CDR1 is SGHRS and CDR2 is YFSETQ. The CDR3 DNA sequence: TGCGCCAGCAGCTGGAGACTAGCGGACCTCACAGATACGCAGTATTTT. Protein product: CASSWRLADLTDTQYF.

The V and J genes are TRBV25-1 and TRBJ1-2, with 8 positions matching TRBD1. Germline V gene data show CDR1 as MGHDK and CDR2 as SYGVNS. The V gene end was trimmed by 5 bases and the J gene end by 4 bases; junction bases not matched to a gene: 6. The CDR3 is 14 amino acids. CDR3: CASSLTGGLYGYTF. The CDR3 nucleotides are TGTGCCAGCAGTCTAACAGGGGGGCTCTATGGCTACACCTTC.